These T cell receptor beta chains were read from a single sample in a study of shared clonotypes between healthy human individuals. Using immunoSEQ multiplex PCR, the repertoire was profiled, and TCRdb retains in-frame clones only, with some absent. The data contain about 1.1 million clones, roughly 80% of them singletons. The specimen sequenced was memory CD4+ T cells from PBMCs. The origin of the receptors is a man aged 18-30 years in good health. Some clones in this sample may be carry-over from other donors' samples. The CDR3 runs from the conserved cysteine through the conserved F or W. Fields, in order: V gene, clone size, CDR3 protein. Part of the rows lack a size; the others show once, few, many or a class for expanded clones.

TRBV11-2	NA	CASSLGVKRGQETQYF
TRBV19	few	CASSAGWANEKLFF
TRBV7-2	NA	CASSLRDRGLGTGELFF
TRBV6-1	NA	CASRGQGVVDTQYF
TRBV4-1	NA	CASSPPRALETQYF
TRBV11-2	few	CASSSDRDRSTDTQYF
TRBV18	NA	CASSPQGVNEKLFF
TRBV10-1	NA	CASSPPTRGRDGELFF
TRBV2	few	CASVLERQETQYF
TRBV28	NA	CASSYIQHQPQHF
TRBV5-6	NA	CASSSGQKFLDTQYF
TRBV5-1	NA	CASSPGEDQPQHF
TRBV25-1	many	CASSPRQGNQPQHF
TRBV7-3	NA	CASSLGTGISTDTQYF
TRBV18	NA	CASSPPGVRGTGELFF
TRBV5-6	NA	CASSLAPGARDTQYF
TRBV7-9	NA	CASSPGDRGRYEQYF
TRBV6-1	few	CASSVPVHGYTF
TRBV19	NA	CASRLTIYNEQFF
TRBV5-6	many	CASSLDRGSYNEQFF
TRBV29-1	NA	CSIRQGSNEQYF
TRBV7-8	NA	CASSQLIGETQYF
TRBV19	NA	CASSELQAEQYF
TRBV6-5	NA	CASRPNRHENTEAFF
TRBV28	NA	CASSSPSSGANVLTF
TRBV28	once	CASSEPGSGYGYTF
TRBV4-3	NA	CASSQDPVLDYGYTF
TRBV11-2	NA	CASSPSGSYNEQFF
TRBV2	NA	CASSPLSASGGELFF
TRBV18	NA	CASSPRETYEQYF
TRBV27	NA	CASSLYPLDRANEQYF
TRBV5-1	NA	CASRSQETQYF
TRBV27	NA	CASSPQGRGLREQYF
TRBV5-6	NA	CASSLASVGVQHF
TRBV2	NA	CASSEEGAGELFF
TRBV21-1	NA	CASSAYSLGQGSPNYGYTF
TRBV7-9	NA	CASSQDWTGEGYTF
TRBV28	NA	CASSSPRLSMGTEAFF
TRBV5-1	NA	CASSLGAAAETQYF
TRBV6-4	NA	CASSVTGERFWLHNEQFF
TRBV5-1	NA	CASSLDGGGTEAFF
TRBV4-1	NA	CASSPPVGNTIYF
TRBV6-1	NA	CASRQLGQSVEAFF
TRBV5-1	once	CASSPGLAGGPDTQYF
TRBV6-6	NA	CASSQYVGLAAYEQYF
TRBV9	NA	CASSVSGPGGREQFF
TRBV7-9	NA	CASRPPPRTGNTIYF
TRBV5-1	NA	CATNDGLSYEQYF
TRBV19	NA	CASSPGQGMAKNIQYF
TRBV4-2	few	CASSQAAGLDLYEQYF
TRBV7-2	NA	CASIARGGDTEAFF
TRBV7-3	NA	CASSPQGQSYEQYF
TRBV28	NA	CASKEGLQPQHF